The rows below give T cell receptor beta chains drawn from one sample of a study of shared clonotypes between healthy human individuals. This table comes from immunoSEQ multiplex PCR, and its TCRdb copy is limited to in-frame clones, with some not included. The sample has around 2,000,000 clones, about 94% seen once. The sample was naive CD8+ T cells sorted from blood. Source of these receptors: a man between 18 and 35 years old in good health. CDR3s include the opening cysteine and the closing phenylalanine or tryptophan. D genes are given only for firm matches. Clone size appears in some rows only: once, few, many, or a class for an expanded clone.

CDR3 length,V gene,D gene,J gene,clone size,CDR3 DNA,CDR3 protein
16,TRBV6-5,TRBD2,TRBJ2-1,-,TGTGCCAGCAGTTACTCCGGCGGGAGAGGGTACAATGAGCAGTTCTTC,CASSYSGGRGYNEQFF
17,TRBV27,-,TRBJ2-3,-,TGTGCCAGCAGTTTCCTCCTGGACCAATATAGCACAGATACGCAGTATTTT,CASSFLLDQYSTDTQYF
15,TRBV5-1,-,TRBJ2-1,-,TGCGCCAGCAGCTTGTATGCAGACTCCTACAATGAGCAGTTCTTC,CASSLYADSYNEQFF
14,TRBV6-5,-,TRBJ2-3,-,TGTGCCAGCAGTCTACAGGCTTTAACAGATACGCAGTATTTT,CASSLQALTDTQYF
13,TRBV4-3,-,TRBJ1-4,once,TGCGCCAGCAGCCAAGATGCCGGACCCATCCTGTTTTTT,CASSQDAGPILFF
18,TRBV27,TRBD2,TRBJ2-2,once,TGTGCCAGCAGTTTACTAGCGGGAGGGAATACGAACACCGGGGAGCTGTTTTTT,CASSLLAGGNTNTGELFF
16,TRBV5-4,-,TRBJ2-3,-,TGTGCCAGCAGCGAACCCGGTGACAGTCGGGGGGATACGCAGTATTTT,CASSEPGDSRGDTQYF
14,TRBV5-1,-,TRBJ2-7,-,TGCGCCAGCAGCGAGGGGGACGGCTCCTACGAGCAGTACTTC,CASSEGDGSYEQYF
16,TRBV7-9,TRBD1,TRBJ1-6,-,TGTGCCAGCAGCTCGGACAGGTTTCCCTATAATTCACCCCTCCACTTT,CASSSDRFPYNSPLHF
19,TRBV11-2,-,TRBJ2-5,-,TGTGCCAGCAGCTTAAGGCCCGCCCCCGGACAGGGATCGGGAGGGACCCAGTACTTC,CASSLRPAPGQGSGGTQYF
14,TRBV4-1,-,TRBJ2-5,-,TGCGCCAGCAGCCAAGATGAGTTGTCGGGTAGATGGTACTTC,CASSQDELSGRWYF
13,TRBV28,-,TRBJ1-2,-,TGTGCCAGCAGTCCACCGGGCCTCTATGGCTACACCTTC,CASSPPGLYGYTF
16,TRBV2,-,TRBJ1-4,-,TGTGCCAGCAGAGAGTCTGGGGCAGGAGACAGTGAAAAACTGTTTTTT,CASRESGAGDSEKLFF
12,TRBV2,-,TRBJ2-1,-,TGTGCCAGCAGTGAAGGGTATCATGAGCAGTTCTTC,CASSEGYHEQFF
14,TRBV27,TRBD1,TRBJ1-2,-,TGTGCCAGCAAGGGGACAGGGTTTGGCTATGGCTACACCTTC,CASKGTGFGYGYTF
14,TRBV6-5,-,TRBJ1-1,-,TGTGCCAGCAGTTTCCAGGACGTGAACACTGAAGCTTTCTTT,CASSFQDVNTEAFF
14,TRBV27,-,TRBJ1-5,-,TGTGCCAGCAGCTCCCTGGGCGTCAATCAGCCCCAGCATTTT,CASSSLGVNQPQHF
14,TRBV11-2,-,TRBJ2-7,-,TGTGCCAGCACTTTGAACCAGAGAGGGAACGAGCAGTACTTC,CASTLNQRGNEQYF
16,TRBV27,TRBD1,TRBJ1-1,-,TGTGCCAGCAGTTTTCTCCAGACAGGGGGTATTACTGAAGCTTTCTTT,CASSFLQTGGITEAFF
17,TRBV27,TRBD1,TRBJ2-3,-,TGTGCCAGCAGTTTATCGATCCAGGGGGCCAGCACAGATACGCAGTATTTT,CASSLSIQGASTDTQYF
13,TRBV4-1,TRBD1,TRBJ1-1,-,TGCGCCAGCAGCCAGGACAGGGGTGCTGAAGCTTTCTTT,CASSQDRGAEAFF
13,TRBV15,-,TRBJ1-5,few,TGTGCCACCAGCAGAGCGAACAATCAGCCCCAGCATTTT,CATSRANNQPQHF
15,TRBV5-1,-,TRBJ1-1,-,TGCGCCAGCAGCGAGGGCACCCTAGGGTACACTGAAGCTTTCTTT,CASSEGTLGYTEAFF
16,TRBV12-5,TRBD1,TRBJ2-5,-,TGTGCTAGTGCGGTAGGGGACAGGGGATTTCAAGAGACCCAGTACTTC,CASAVGDRGFQETQYF
14,TRBV4-1,-,TRBJ2-3,-,TGCGCCAGCAGCCAAGTTTATGACACAGATACGCAGTATTTT,CASSQVYDTDTQYF
17,TRBV4-3,TRBD2,TRBJ2-5,-,TGCGCCAGCAGCCAAGATTTCTCAGCGGGAGTAGGAGAGACCCAGTACTTC,CASSQDFSAGVGETQYF
17,TRBV5-1,TRBD2,TRBJ2-5,-,TGCGCCAGCAGCTCAAGACTAGCGGGGGGGCCGCAAGAGACCCAGTACTTC,CASSSRLAGGPQETQYF
16,TRBV10-1,TRBD2,TRBJ2-2,-,TGCGCCAGCAGTGGTTCGACTAGCGTGAACACCGGGGAGCTGTTTTTT,CASSGSTSVNTGELFF
15,TRBV7-6,TRBD2,TRBJ2-7,-,TGTGCCAGCAGCCCTAGCGGGAGGGCCGGATACGAGCAGTACTTC,CASSPSGRAGYEQYF
18,TRBV12-5,-,TRBJ2-7,-,TGTGCTAGTGGTTTGGTTGACGGAACTAGTCGATCCCTCGTCGAGCAGTACTTC,CASGLVDGTSRSLVEQYF
11,TRBV19,-,TRBJ1-2,-,TGTGCCAGTAGCCCCGGCTATGGCTACACCTTC,CASSPGYGYTF
13,TRBV29-1,-,TRBJ2-5,once,TGCAGCGTTGATAAAGGGATTTATGAGACCCAGTACTTC,CSVDKGIYETQYF
16,TRBV27,TRBD2,TRBJ2-5,-,TGTGCCAGCAGTTCCCATGAGCGGGGGGCAGGAGAGACCCAGTACTTC,CASSSHERGAGETQYF
13,TRBV30,TRBD1,TRBJ2-7,-,TGTGCCTCAAGAGGACAGGGACACTACGAGCAGTACTTC,CASRGQGHYEQYF
14,TRBV28,TRBD1,TRBJ1-6,once,TGTGCCATCACCGGGACAGGGATTGGATCACCCCTCCACTTT,CAITGTGIGSPLHF
14,TRBV19,-,TRBJ2-7,-,TGTGCCAGTAGTATAGACCTCGAGGCTTACGAGCAGTACTTC,CASSIDLEAYEQYF
15,TRBV4-1,-,TRBJ1-2,few,TGCGCCAGCAGCCAAATCACAGGGCGGAACTATGGCTACACCTTC,CASSQITGRNYGYTF
13,TRBV9,-,TRBJ1-1,-,TGTGCCAGCAGCGTTGGGGGGGTTGCGTCTGCTTTCTTT,CASSVGGVASAFF
15,TRBV6-5,TRBD1,TRBJ2-2,-,TGTGCCAGCAGTGTGGGACAGGGTTTCACCGGGGAGCTGTTTTTT,CASSVGQGFTGELFF
14,TRBV7-8,-,TRBJ2-7,few,TGTGCCAGCAGCGCCCGGGACATCTCCTACGAGCAGTACTTC,CASSARDISYEQYF
15,TRBV27,TRBD2,TRBJ2-5,-,TGTGCCAGCAGTATCAGCGGGGGGGCCGGGGAGACCCAGTACTTC,CASSISGGAGETQYF
16,TRBV11-2,-,TRBJ2-2,-,TGTGCCAGCAGCTTAGATGTACAGGAAAACACCGGGGAGCTGTTTTTT,CASSLDVQENTGELFF
15,TRBV27,-,TRBJ1-5,-,TGTGCCAGCAGTCCCACAGGGTTTGGAAATCAGCCCCAGCATTTT,CASSPTGFGNQPQHF
16,TRBV4-3,-,TRBJ1-1,-,TGCGCCAGCAGCCAAGGGGGCGGCAGTCGGAACACTGAAGCTTTCTTT,CASSQGGGSRNTEAFF
18,TRBV9,-,TRBJ2-3,once,TGTGCCAGCAGCCCCAAGTCTGGGGGATTAGGCCACACAGATACGCAGTATTTT,CASSPKSGGLGHTDTQYF
14,TRBV5-4,-,TRBJ2-7,few,TGTGCCAGCAGCTTGGCGGAGAGCTCCTACGAGCAGTACTTC,CASSLAESSYEQYF
15,TRBV9,-,TRBJ2-7,-,TGTGCCAGCAGCGTAGCTTCATTCCGGTATAGGGAGCAGTACTTC,CASSVASFRYREQYF
14,TRBV2,-,TRBJ1-1,-,TGTGCCAGCAGCCAGGGAATCATGAACACTGAAGCTTTCTTT,CASSQGIMNTEAFF
15,TRBV10-3,TRBD1,TRBJ1-4,-,TGTGCCATCCGACGGGCGGACAGGGAAGGCGAAAAACTGTTTTTT,CAIRRADREGEKLFF
16,TRBV6-4,-,TRBJ1-5,-,TGTGCCAGCAGTGACGAGGAGGGGGTGAGCAATCAGCCCCAGCATTTT,CASSDEEGVSNQPQHF
15,TRBV5-8,-,TRBJ2-2,-,TGTGCCAGCAGCTTGAGGGCAGGGTACACCGGGGAGCTGTTTTTT,CASSLRAGYTGELFF
13,TRBV6-5,-,TRBJ2-3,-,TGTGCCAGCAGTCGACATAGCACAGATACGCAGTATTTT,CASSRHSTDTQYF
16,TRBV27,-,TRBJ2-7,-,TGTGCCAGCAGTTTCTCCACAGGGCCCCTCTCCTACGAGCAGTACTTC,CASSFSTGPLSYEQYF
16,TRBV4-1,TRBD2,TRBJ2-7,-,TGCGCCAGCAGCCCCGGGACTAGCGGGTCTTCCTACGAGCAGTACTTC,CASSPGTSGSSYEQYF
14,TRBV4-1,-,TRBJ1-2,-,TGCGCCAGCAGCTCCGCATCTGGCGGCTATGGCTACACCTTC,CASSSASGGYGYTF
15,TRBV19,TRBD1,TRBJ2-7,-,TGTGCCAGTAGTATTGATGGGGACAGGGGGGATGAGCAGTACTTC,CASSIDGDRGDEQYF
15,TRBV5-6,-,TRBJ2-2,-,TGTGCCAGCAGCGGGCCCGGGACCCTCACCGGGGAGCTGTTTTTT,CASSGPGTLTGELFF
14,TRBV4-1,-,TRBJ2-1,-,TGCGCCAGCAGCCAGGTGGGTAGCTTCAATGAGCAGTTCTTC,CASSQVGSFNEQFF
14,TRBV29-1,-,TRBJ1-2,-,TGCAGCGCCGTGACAGAGGGATTTAACTATGGCTACACCTTC,CSAVTEGFNYGYTF